A selection of T cell receptor beta chains follows, all from one sample in a study of blood T cell repertoires in COVID-19. Generated by immunoSEQ multiplex PCR, the TCRdb table keeps only in-frame clones and is missing some. The sample records around 450,000 clones, 80% to 90% being singletons. Sequencing was carried out using peripheral blood. The receptor source for this set is a woman in her 30s with acute or convalescent COVID-19. The CDR3 runs from the conserved cysteine through the conserved F or W. D genes are given only for firm matches. For some rows the clone size is stated as once, few or many, or as a class when expanded; others skip it.

j_gene | abundance | d_gene | v_gene | CDR3aa | CDR3nt
TRBJ2-2 | NA | TRBD2 | TRBV7-6 | CASSPRYSGGRNTGELFF | TGTGCCAGCAGCCCCCGGTATAGCGGGGGAAGGAACACCGGGGAGCTGTTTTTT
TRBJ2-3 | NA | NA | TRBV24-1 | CATIDGGPSTDTQYF | TGTGCCACCATCGACGGGGGACCTAGCACAGATACGCAGTATTTT
TRBJ2-2 | once | NA | TRBV5-1 | CASSLSYSTGELFF | TGCGCCAGCAGCTTGTCCTACAGCACCGGGGAGCTGTTTTTT
TRBJ2-1 | NA | NA | TRBV27 | CASRGDNEQFF | TGTGCCAGCAGAGGGGACAATGAGCAGTTCTTC
TRBJ1-1 | NA | NA | TRBV4-1 | CASSQDTGEWGTEAFF | TGCGCCAGCAGCCAAGATACCGGGGAGTGGGGCACTGAAGCTTTCTTT
TRBJ2-7 | NA | NA | TRBV28 | CATRTPSYEQYF | TGTGCCACCCGGACACCTAGCTACGAGCAGTACTTC
TRBJ2-7 | NA | TRBD1 | TRBV28 | CASSPGGWAYEQYF | TGTGCCAGCAGTCCAGGGGGCTGGGCCTACGAGCAGTACTTC
TRBJ1-1 | NA | NA | TRBV27 | CASRRNTEAFF | TGTGCCAGCAGGAGAAACACTGAAGCTTTCTTT
TRBJ1-5 | NA | NA | TRBV18 | CASSPSGGSNQPQHF | TGTGCCAGCTCACCAAGTGGAGGTAGCAATCAGCCCCAGCATTTT
TRBJ1-1 | NA | NA | TRBV27 | CASSQGIWNTEAFF | TGTGCCAGCAGTCAGGGGATCTGGAACACTGAAGCTTTCTTT
TRBJ2-3 | NA | NA | TRBV11-2 | CASSLSGAGPILTDTQYF | TGTGCCAGCAGCTTAAGTGGGGCAGGCCCAATACTCACAGATACGCAGTATTTT
TRBJ2-5 | NA | NA | TRBV27 | CASSLVGGQETQYF | TGTGCCAGCAGTTTAGTGGGGGGCCAAGAGACCCAGTACTTC
TRBJ2-7 | NA | TRBD1 | TRBV24-1 | CATSDPGQGTYEQYF | TGTGCCACCAGTGACCCGGGACAGGGAACCTACGAGCAGTACTTC
TRBJ2-3 | NA | TRBD2 | TRBV19 | CASRLAGGRVTDTQYF | TGTGCCAGCAGACTAGCGGGGGGGCGGGTCACAGATACGCAGTATTTT
TRBJ2-1 | NA | NA | TRBV6-6 | CASRRTTSSYNEQFF | TGTGCCAGCAGGCGGACTACTAGCTCCTACAATGAGCAGTTCTTC
TRBJ1-1 | NA | NA | TRBV28 | CASLRGGTPTEAFF | TGTGCCAGCTTGAGGGGCGGGACCCCCACTGAAGCTTTCTTT
TRBJ2-7 | NA | NA | TRBV5-1 | CASSLGDSSYEQYF | TGCGCCAGCAGCTTGGGTGATAGCTCCTACGAGCAGTACTTC
TRBJ2-5 | NA | TRBD2 | TRBV7-8 | CASSLGVGLAGVRGETQYF | TGTGCCAGCAGCTTAGGAGTTGGACTAGCGGGGGTTCGAGGAGAGACCCAGTACTTC
TRBJ2-7 | NA | TRBD1 | TRBV24-1 | CATSDSQGATDEQYF | TGTGCCACCAGTGATTCGCAGGGGGCGACGGACGAGCAGTACTTC
TRBJ2-2 | NA | NA | TRBV6-5 | CASSYGRNTGELFF | TGTGCCAGCAGTTACGGGCGGAACACCGGGGAGCTGTTTTTT
TRBJ2-1 | NA | TRBD2 | TRBV9 | CASSHGGMNEQFF | TGTGCCAGCAGTCACGGGGGGATGAATGAGCAGTTCTTC
TRBJ2-5 | NA | NA | TRBV28 | CASSVDEGYQETQYF | TGTGCCAGCAGTGTAGACGAGGGTTACCAAGAGACCCAGTACTTC
TRBJ1-4 | NA | NA | TRBV7-9 | CASSYNRVGEKLFF | TGTGCCAGCAGTTATAACAGGGTTGGGGAAAAACTGTTTTTT
TRBJ1-1 | once | NA | TRBV19 | CASRGRQDNEAFF | TGTGCCAGTAGAGGGAGGCAGGATAATGAAGCTTTCTTT
TRBJ2-5 | once | TRBD1 | TRBV18 | CASSPNFRGQLKETQYF | TGTGCCAGCTCACCAAATTTTAGGGGACAGCTAAAGGAAACCCAGTACTTC
TRBJ1-4 | NA | NA | TRBV6-4 | CASSPPGYRVEAEKLFF | TGTGCCAGCAGCCCCCCGGGGTACAGGGTTGAGGCAGAAAAACTGTTTTTT
TRBJ1-1 | NA | NA | TRBV5-1 | CASSLMADANTEAFF | TGCGCCAGCAGCTTGATGGCGGATGCGAACACTGAAGCTTTCTTT
TRBJ2-3 | NA | TRBD2 | TRBV30 | CAWRTLADADTQYF | TGTGCCTGGAGGACACTAGCGGACGCAGATACGCAGTATTTT
TRBJ2-1 | NA | NA | TRBV5-6 | CASSFGVRGMNEQFF | TGTGCCAGCAGCTTTGGGGTGCGGGGTATGAATGAGCAGTTCTTC
TRBJ2-5 | NA | TRBD2 | TRBV5-6 | CASSLKFETSGDQETQYF | TGTGCCAGCAGCTTGAAGTTCGAGACTAGCGGGGACCAAGAGACCCAGTACTTC
TRBJ2-5 | NA | NA | TRBV7-9 | CASSLEYRQGQETQYF | TGTGCCAGCAGCTTAGAGTATAGGCAGGGGCAAGAGACCCAGTACTTC
TRBJ1-1 | NA | NA | TRBV18 | CASSPQVGENTEAFF | TGTGCCAGCTCACCCCAGGTAGGGGAGAACACTGAAGCTTTCTTT
TRBJ2-7 | NA | NA | TRBV28 | CASSLFGRGVRESSYEQYF | TGTGCCAGCAGTTTATTCGGCCGCGGAGTTAGGGAGAGCTCCTACGAGCAGTACTTC
TRBJ1-6 | once | NA | TRBV28 | CASSFLGSSPLHF | TGTGCCAGCAGTTTTTTGGGGAGTTCACCCCTCCACTTT
TRBJ2-7 | NA | TRBD1 | TRBV7-8 | CASSLAGTGGAGYEQYF | TGTGCCAGCAGCTTAGCAGGGACAGGGGGCGCCGGCTACGAGCAGTACTTC
TRBJ1-5 | NA | TRBD1 | TRBV15 | CATSRDGTGRRSNQPQHF | TGTGCCACCAGCAGAGATGGGACAGGGCGCCGGAGCAATCAGCCCCAGCATTTT
TRBJ2-3 | NA | NA | TRBV4-1 | CASSQIAVGDEDTQYF | TGCGCCAGCAGCCAAATTGCGGTAGGAGATGAAGATACGCAGTATTTT
TRBJ1-1 | once | TRBD1 | TRBV6-5 | CASSSGDSWNTEAFF | TGTGCCAGCAGTTCCGGGGACAGTTGGAACACTGAAGCTTTCTTT
TRBJ1-1 | NA | NA | TRBV23-1 | CASTKRRQPNTEAFF | TGCGCCAGCACCAAACGCCGACAGCCAAACACTGAAGCTTTCTTT
TRBJ1-1 | NA | TRBD1 | TRBV2 | CASSEDREEAFF | TGTGCCAGCAGCGAAGACAGGGAAGAAGCTTTCTTT
TRBJ1-1 | NA | NA | TRBV30 | CAWRHEGGENTEAFF | TGTGCCTGGAGACATGAGGGAGGGGAGAACACTGAAGCTTTCTTT